This is a list of T cell receptor beta chains from one sample in a study of technical replicates of blood from several donors. Sequenced by immunoSEQ multiplex PCR; TCRdb stores in-frame clones only, minus some. Among fewer than 100,000 clones listed, roughly 94% were seen once. The specimen was T cells isolated from PBMCs. These receptors originate from a human donor in good health. Both conserved end residues are part of each CDR3. The order of the fields is V gene, CDR3 protein.

>TRBV28
CASSFRVRRAGDNEQFF
>TRBV6-5
CASGGASYEQYF
>TRBV19
CASRSDRGRYQPQHF
>TRBV4-3
CASSLGLAGVGELFF
>TRBV5-6
CASSLYLLETQYF
>TRBV27
CASSLSGRGDYEQYF
>TRBV4-3
CASSQEVAGDTGELFF
>TRBV11-3
CASSKDRANEQFF
>TRBV19
CASSIRGRRDEQYF
>TRBV7-7
CASSLAVAGDGTQYF
>TRBV5-8
CASSLAWDRYGEQYF
>TRBV19
CASSLSGVSNEQFF
>TRBV6-5
CASSTNRGTEAFF
>TRBV11-1
CASSLRWGQGSNEQFF
>TRBV5-8
CASSKGQGIADWRNEQFF
>TRBV7-9
CASSYQYNEQFF
>TRBV30
CAWRSWALNEKLFF
>TRBV18
CASSNTGTSGRNEQFF
>TRBV28
CASSLQGSATNEKLFF
>TRBV28
CASSLGGKGYEQYF
>TRBV5-1
CASSLQGPGQPQHF
>TRBV4-2
CASSQDERQTLNQPQHF
>TRBV21-1
CASSTYRGQWSNEQFF
>TRBV7-2
CASSPVVVAGYNEQFF
>TRBV19
CASSTMGAGGYTF
>TRBV10-3
CAISESEGTGGYGGTDTQYF
>TRBV7-2
CASRTTVVYYGYTF
>TRBV27
CASSLRDRGVHEQYF
>TRBV28
CASSPDRSSYNEQFF
>TRBV30
CAWSRGADTEAFF
>TRBV6-5
CASSYSGEDTEAFF
>TRBV7-9
CASSSRDRFVF
>TRBV6-5
CASGSGEFFSNEQFF
>TRBV19
CASSTITERGGNEQFF
>TRBV6-4
CASSPMPEATDTQYF
>TRBV4-1
CASSTAYSYEQYF
>TRBV28
CASSLGTRKHRSYNEQFF
>TRBV5-1
CASSLGRGDGYTF
>TRBV7-7
CASSVSGLGTGELFF
>TRBV11-3
CASSLFRTSENTDTQYF
>TRBV30
CAWRTSGSTHTQYF
>TRBV13
CASSSSGGSSQKKLFF
>TRBV6-6
CASSTGGRGRDEQFF
>TRBV19
CASSIEEANGELFF
>TRBV6-5
CASSLAGRTGELFF
>TRBV18
CASSPRQTGEKLFF
>TRBV9
CASSPRLAGAYNEQFF
>TRBV4-1
CASSNRQGATNEKLFF
>TRBV2
CASSGQAYEQYF
>TRBV2
CASPLADFYNEQFF
>TRBV4-2
CASSQESFGQVSSYEQYF
>TRBV5-1
CASRLGGPEQYF
>TRBV5-1
CASSVGTSGNYEQYF
>TRBV19
CASSLQGRHEQYF
>TRBV5-4
CASSPWGQGDEKLFF